This TCR beta chain was identified during a study of blood T cells in healthy people across ages. Study conclusions and caveats: Unsorted PBMCs ruled out conclusive naive versus antigen-experienced comparison.

With 3 bases removed from V and 6 bases from J, the gap between germline ends came to 14 bases. The germline V gene encodes CDR1 LGHNT and CDR2 FRNRAP. The CDR3 loop spans 15 amino acids. Then a second PCR, running about 7 to 11 cycles, was carried out with a sample-barcoded 5' primer and a J-beta primer mix. TCRdb redid the calling of the 5' RACE reads with MiXCR, one entry per CDR3 protein. Of hundreds of thousands of distinct CDR3 sequences listed, around 27% are singletons. Total RNA extracted from each sample amounted to at least 5.5 micrograms. With regard to this clonotype: Antigen: not known.

These same records also appear under a second study, on T cells of mothers and their children.

Sequenced sample: blood. The rearrangement links TRBV12-5 to TRBJ1-4; D perhaps matches TRBD1 (5 bases). This receptor was taken from a boy younger than 10 in good health. The CDR3 reads CASGFTGLGDEKLFF. CDR3 DNA: TGTGCTAGTGGTTTCACAGGACTGGGGGATGAAAAACTGTTTTTT.